This T cell receptor (beta chain) was retrieved from a study of cytomegalovirus exposure and HLA in healthy donors. Across the study: Early release data held tens of millions of unique TCRs from HLA-typed donors. Study-level points and caveats: Reportedly, diagnosis of cytomegalovirus status by the classifier showed high specificity and sensitivity. It was in a later analysis that TCR association rates were seen to vary by HLA locus, highest for DRB1 and lowest for HLA-C. In a later analysis, CMV-associated beta chains were mostly HLA-associated, it appeared.

Of note for this clone: Its target is unknown.

Trimming pared 2 bases from V and 2 bases from J, leaving 7 bases between. Germline V gene lookup returns CDR1 LGHNA and CDR2 YNFKEQ. The CDR3 runs 15 residues. PCR used 60 Vbeta primers and 13 Jbeta primers. Some clones are missing from TCRdb's copy, which holds only in-frame ones; the method was immunoSEQ multiplex PCR. The table for this sample gives about 70,000 clones. The chain uses TRBV4-2 and TRBJ2-6; tentative D call: TRBD1 (6 bases). Sequencing was done on a sample of PBMCs. The receptor comes from a female donor in good health and CMV-seropositive. The DNA of the CDR3 is TGTGCCAGCAGCCAAACAGGGACTGGGGCCAACGTCCTGACTTTC. As protein: CASSQTGTGANVLTF.